These 24 T cell receptor beta chains originate from one sample sequenced in a study of blood T cells in healthy people across ages. Combining a sample-barcoded 5' primer with a J-beta primer mix, a second PCR ran for roughly 7 to 11 cycles. TCRdb re-derived calls from the 5' RACE reads in MiXCR, one entry per CDR3 protein. The table has about a million distinct CDR3 sequences, about 48% seen once. The sequenced sample was blood. All receptors derive from a man aged 25 to 40 in good health.

This chain joins TRBV4-2 and TRBJ1-2; 12 bases map to TRBD1. The germline gives CDR1 LGHNA, CDR2 YNFKEQ. The CDR3 is 16 residues long. The ends lost 4 bases at V and 6 bases at J; junction bases unmatched: 9. Here the CDR3 reads CASSPRDRGLEDGYTF. The CDR3 nucleotides are TGTGCCAGCAGCCCTCGGGACAGGGGGCTCGAGGATGGCTACACCTTC.

This clonotype was seen a handful of times. The chain couples TRBV14 to TRBJ1-1; 7 bases match TRBD1. The CDR3 covers 14 residues. Germline values: CDR1 SGHDN, CDR2 FVKESK. Germline trimming cut 4 bases from V and 4 bases from J; bases unmatched to any gene: 6. This CDR3 reads CASSLLTGITEAFF. The CDR3, as DNA: TGTGCCAGCAGCCTATTGACAGGGATCACTGAAGCTTTCTTT. The complete variable domain, with remaining parts taken from reference TRBV14 and TRBJ1-1, reads EAGVTQFPSHSVIEKGQTVTLRCDPISGHDNLYWYRRVMGKEIKFLLHFVKESKQDESGMPNNRFLAERTGGTYSTLKVQPAELEDSGVYFCASSLLTGITEAFFGQGTRLTVV.

This clonotype occurred many times. J is TRBJ2-5 and V is TRBV29-1; no clear D. The CDR3 runs to 13 residues. Germline V CDR1 and CDR2: SQVTM, ANQGSEA. V lost 3 bases to trimming and J lost 1 base, with 9 bases between them. The CDR3 protein is CSVEGGFQETQYF. The CDR3 nucleotides read TGCAGCGTTGAGGGTGGTTTCCAAGAGACCCAGTACTTC.

This chain uses TRBV3-1 with TRBJ2-7, with 8 bases lining up with TRBD2. Losses at the gene ends were 8 bases for V and 7 bases for J; bases not matched to a gene: 19. This CDR3 has 16 amino acids. The germline gives CDR1 LGHDT, CDR2 YNNKEL (reference sequence). Here the CDR3 DNA reads TGTGCCAGCGGACCCTGGAACCTAGCGGGCGACAATGAGCAGTACTTC. It yields the protein CASGPWNLAGDNEQYF.

This clonotype was seen more than once but under ten times. The rearrangement links TRBV9 to TRBJ2-6; D remains unclear. V gave up 3 bases and J gave up 0 bases, with 16 bases separating them. The germline CDR1 and CDR2 sequences are SGDLS and YYNGEE. CDR3 length: 18 amino acids. CDR3 coding DNA: TGTGCCAGCAGCGCGACCGAACAACTTCGCTCTGGGGCCAACGTCCTGACTTTC. Residues: CASSATEQLRSGANVLTF.

This clonotype was detected many times. The genes are TRBV4-1 and TRBJ2-1, with a tentative D call TRBD2 (6 bases). Trimming removed 4 bases from V and 0 bases from J, with 16 bases in between. Germline-derived CDR1 and CDR2 are MGHRA and YSYEKL. The CDR3 extends over 17 amino acids. In DNA, the CDR3 is TGCGCCAGCAGCCTTCCTAGACTAGTTCGCTCCTACAATGAGCAGTTCTTC. Amino acid sequence: CASSLPRLVRSYNEQFF.

The chain couples TRBV12-3 or TRBV12-4 to TRBJ2-3, with 10 bases that match TRBD2. Losses at the gene ends were 8 bases for V and 5 bases for J; bases not matched to a gene: 10. CDR3 length: 15 residues. The CDR3 loop is CASRVLAGSEDTQYF. In DNA form, the CDR3 reads TGTGCCAGCCGCGTACTAGCGGGGTCCGAAGATACGCAGTATTTT.

The chain joins TRBV4-1 to TRBJ2-5, with D possibly being TRBD2 (5 bases). The V gene's germline CDR1 is MGHRA and CDR2 YSYEKL. Trimming removed 0 bases from V and 5 bases from J, with 16 bases in between. The CDR3 spans 16 residues. Here the CDR3 reads CASSQDLSTRGETQYF. The CDR3 DNA reads TGCGCCAGCAGCCAAGATCTAAGTACTAGAGGGGAGACCCAGTACTTC.

The rearrangement uses TRBV20-1 and TRBJ2-5; 9 bases fit TRBD1. This CDR3 spans 16 amino acids. Germline CDR1 reads DFQATT; CDR2 reads SNEGSKA (reference sequence). Unmatched junction bases numbered 12, after V lost 1 base and J lost 6 bases. The CDR3 region is CSARVDRGGPGKTQYF. The CDR3 coding sequence is TGCAGTGCTAGAGTGGACAGGGGAGGGCCAGGGAAGACCCAGTACTTC.

The chain recombines TRBV20-1 with TRBJ2-1; possibly TRBD2 for D (5 bases). This CDR3 contains 16 residues. Germline-derived CDR1 and CDR2 are DFQATT and SNEGSKA (reference sequence). Trimming took 3 bases from V and 5 from J, leaving 20 bases between them. CDR3 loop: CSARGRERVLDNEQFF. For the CDR3, the DNA is TGCAGTGCTAGGGGCCGGGAACGCGTTTTGGACAATGAGCAGTTCTTC.

This clonotype was observed a handful of times. The rearrangement links TRBV5-1 to TRBJ2-1; possibly TRBD1 for D (6 bases). Germline values: CDR1 SGHRS, CDR2 YFSETQ. The length of the CDR3 is 15 residues. V dropped 4 bases and J dropped 2 bases, with 13 bases sitting between them. Here the CDR3 DNA reads TGCGCCAGCAGCCGGGACACCAGCACCTACAATGAGCAGTTCTTC. Translating gives CASSRDTSTYNEQFF. The full variable domain, rest sourced from reference TRBV5-1 and TRBJ2-1, is KAGVTQTPRYLIKTRGQQVTLSCSPISGHRSVSWYQQTPGQGLQFLFEYFSETQRNKGNFPGRFSGRQFSNSRSEMNVSTLELGDSALYLCASSRDTSTYNEQFFGPGTRLTVL.

This clonotype has only a few counts. The chain links TRBV4-3 to TRBJ1-1; 8 bases map to TRBD1. The germline CDR1 and CDR2 sequences are LGHNA and YSLEER. V shed 0 bases and J 1 base; nucleotides not matched to a gene: 4. The CDR3 length is 16 residues. CDR3 protein: CASSQDPQGANTEAFF. The CDR3 DNA reads as TGCGCCAGCAGCCAAGATCCGCAGGGGGCGAACACTGAAGCTTTCTTT.

The chain couples TRBV3-1 to TRBJ1-2; perhaps TRBD1 as D (6 bases). Trimming took off 0 bases at V and 3 bases at J, with 17 bases between the two ends. The CDR3 runs to 17 residues. CDR1 is LGHDT, CDR2 YNNKEL, per germline (reference sequence). The CDR3 region is CASSQDRGQQVDYGYTF. The CDR3 nucleotides are TGTGCCAGCAGCCAAGATAGGGGACAACAAGTTGACTATGGCTACACCTTC.

The V call is TRBV20-1, the J call TRBJ1-1; TRBD1 matches at 11 bases. Germline loops: CDR1 DFQATT, CDR2 SNEGSKA (reference sequence). This CDR3 spans 13 amino acids. After removal of 5 bases from V and 6 bases from J, the junction contained 5 bases not matched to a gene. This CDR3 is CSAGQGALPEAFF. DNA of the CDR3: TGCAGTGCTGGACAGGGGGCCCTACCTGAAGCTTTCTTT.

The chain couples TRBV7-2 to TRBJ2-5; either TRBD1 or TRBD2 may supply D (5 bases each). Trimming shortened V by 2 bases and J by 5 bases, and 15 bases separated the two germline ends. CDR3 length: 15 residues. CDR1 and CDR2 from the germline V gene are SGHTA and FQGNSA. The CDR3 spells CASSLIPGTYETQYF. CDR3 in DNA: TGTGCCAGCAGCTTAATCCCAGGGACGTACGAGACCCAGTACTTC.

The V gene is TRBV18, the J gene TRBJ2-4, with 8 bases lining up with TRBD2. The CDR3 totals 13 residues. Germline V gives CDR1 KGHSH, CDR2 LQKENI. The trim removed 4 bases at V and 13 bases at J, leaving 9 bases unmatched. CDR3 residues: CASSQGSGNEQYF. For the CDR3, the DNA is TGTGCCAGCTCACAGGGTAGCGGGAATGAGCAGTACTTC.

J is TRBJ2-4 and V is TRBV2; TRBD1 matches at 8 bases. TRBJ2-7 matches the DNA end more closely, so the J call is doubtful. This CDR3 has 17 amino acids. Germline CDR1 reads SNHLY; CDR2 reads FYNNEI. The CDR3 is CASSENSGGAKSYEQYF. CDR3 bases: TGTGCCAGCAGTGAAAATTCAGGGGGCGCGAAATCCTACGAGCAGTACTTC.

This clonotype was found once. V usage is TRBV29-1 and J usage is TRBJ2-5; 7 nucleotides line up with TRBD1. The CDR3 totals 15 residues. Germline CDR1 reads SQVTM; CDR2 reads ANQGSEA. The J segment lost 5 bases and the V segment lost 7 bases, leaving 16 bases of the junction unmatched. CDR3 sequence (DNA): TGCAGCGGCCAACTTGGGACAGAGTCGCAGGAGACCCAGTACTTC. Its protein is CSGQLGTESQETQYF.

This clonotype was detected only a few times. The chain carries TRBV16 and TRBJ1-1; unclear D gene. This CDR3 has 15 residues. The germline V gene encodes CDR1 KGHSY and CDR2 FQNENV. V was shortened by 0 bases and J by 3 bases, with 11 bases between the two germline ends. The CDR3, as DNA: TGTGCCAGCAGCCAATCTAGGGAGATATACACTGAAGCTTTCTTT. Translation: CASSQSREIYTEAFF.

The table lists this clonotype with a few counts. The chain links TRBV6-2 or TRBV6-3 to TRBJ2-1; 15 bases are shared with TRBD2. The CDR3 runs to 16 residues. Germline V lookup: CDR1 MNHEY, CDR2 SVGEGT. With V trimmed by 6 bases and J by 9 bases, 9 bases remained unmatched. CDR3 in amino acids: CASSLGTSGGSGEQFF. CDR3 bases: TGTGCCAGCAGCCTTGGGACTAGCGGGGGGTCAGGTGAGCAGTTCTTC.

This clonotype was seen a single time. This chain links TRBV3-1 with TRBJ1-2; D gene unclear. In germline, CDR1 is LGHDT, CDR2 YNNKEL (reference sequence). The ends were cut back, 4 bases at V and 4 bases at J, with 16 bases in the middle. This CDR3 is 15 amino acids long. The CDR3 here is CASSPDPGRIYGYTF. CDR3 in DNA: TGTGCCAGCAGCCCGGATCCGGGTCGCATCTATGGCTACACCTTC.

V is TRBV29-1 and J is TRBJ2-4; unclear D gene. The J call may be incorrect, as the DNA end agrees better with TRBJ2-7. The CDR3 runs 9 residues. CDR1 and CDR2 (germline): SQVTM, ANQGSEA. The CDR3: CSVCHEQYF. In DNA, the CDR3 is TGCAGCGTTTGCCACGAGCAGTACTTC.

The V and J genes are TRBV6-4 and TRBJ1-2, with D uncertain. The germline V gene encodes CDR1 MRHNA and CDR2 SNTAGT. This CDR3 has 9 amino acids. Trimming pared 10 bases from V and 4 bases from J, leaving 4 bases between. The CDR3 DNA reads TGTGCCACCTTCTATGGCTACACCTTC. Amino acid sequence: CATFYGYTF.

This rearrangement joins TRBV16 to TRBJ1-2, with D unclear. This CDR3 has 13 amino acids. Germline V gene data show CDR1 as KGHSY and CDR2 as FQNENV. Trimming took 6 bases from V and 7 from J, leaving 15 bases between them. In nucleotides, the CDR3 is TGTGCCAGCAGTGCGAGGAGCCAAGGTGGCTACACCTTC. Translation gives CASSARSQGGYTF.